These 23 T cell receptor beta chains originate from one sample sequenced in a study of long-term antiretroviral therapy in people with HIV. An immunoSEQ assay, version v3.0, was performed at survey level. Repertoires were generated with immunoSEQ multiplex PCR, while TCRdb's copy carries only in-frame clones and drops some. The table has about 17,000 clones, approximately 82% seen once; the top ten hold 8% to 10%. Source: unsorted PBMCs, taken 0.3 years before starting antiretroviral therapy. These receptors were taken from a man aged 45-65 years with HIV.

The genes are TRBV7-2 and TRBJ2-3; no firm D call. This CDR3 contains 17 residues. V lost 3 bases and J 1 base, leaving 17 bases between the germline ends. Germline assignment: CDR1 SGHTA and CDR2 FQGNSA. The CDR3 sequence is CASSFYSWQRGTDTQYF. The CDR3 DNA is TGTGCCAGCAGCTTCTATAGTTGGCAGCGAGGCACAGATACGCAGTATTTT.

V usage is TRBV7-8 and J usage is TRBJ2-7; D unclear. V was trimmed by 3 bases and J by 0 bases, leaving 9 bases between them. CDR3 length: 14 amino acids. Germline CDR1 and CDR2: SGHVS and FQNEAQ. The CDR3 reads CASSFGQSSYEQYF. The CDR3 DNA reads TGTGCCAGCAGCTTTGGGCAGAGCTCCTACGAGCAGTACTTC.

This chain connects TRBV5-1 to TRBJ1-3; the D gene is possibly TRBD1 (5 bases). This CDR3 has 14 residues. V dropped 7 bases and J dropped 2 bases, with 13 bases sitting between them. Germline assignment: CDR1 SGHRS and CDR2 YFSETQ. This CDR3 reads CASGTGGTGNTIYF. As DNA, the CDR3 is TGCGCCAGCGGTACAGGTGGGACTGGAAACACCATATATTTT.

CDR3 nucleotides: TGTGCCTGGAGTCTAGTGGCGGTCTATGGCTACACCTTC. This gives the protein CAWSLVAVYGYTF. The chain is built from TRBV30 and TRBJ1-2; D is ambiguous. In germline, CDR1 is GTSNPN, CDR2 SVGIG (reference sequence). The CDR3 length is 13 residues. Deletions cut 2 bases from V and 4 bases from J, with 11 bases between.

This sequence joins TRBV28 and TRBJ2-7; maybe TRBD1 (6 bases). The CDR3 is 13 amino acids. Germline loops: CDR1 MDHEN, CDR2 SYDVKM. Trimming stripped 2 bases from V and 2 bases from J, with 7 bases between. The DNA for the CDR3 is TGTGCCAGCAGTTTAAACAGGGCCTACGAGCAGTACTTC. It codes for CASSLNRAYEQYF.

The genes are TRBV14 and TRBJ1-1, with a possible D match to TRBD1 (6 bases). V gave up 2 bases and J gave up 1 base, with 17 bases separating them. This CDR3 comprises 17 residues. Germline CDR1 and CDR2: SGHDN and FVKESK. The CDR3 is CASSQLATGSWNTEAFF. In DNA, the CDR3 is TGTGCCAGCAGCCAACTCGCGACAGGCTCCTGGAACACTGAAGCTTTCTTT.

This clone appeared a few times. This rearrangement joins TRBV28 to TRBJ2-1; TRBD2 agrees at 7 bases. The junction had 20 bases not matched to a gene; V was cut back by 3 bases and J by 3 bases. CDR1 is MDHEN, CDR2 SYDVKM, per germline. This CDR3 has 20 amino acids. The CDR3 region is CASSLYLGVTAGTLYNEQFF. As DNA, the CDR3 is TGTGCCAGCAGTTTGTACTTGGGGGTTACAGCGGGGACGCTCTACAATGAGCAGTTCTTC.

The chain couples TRBV7-2 to TRBJ1-2; 12 nucleotides align to TRBD1. The CDR3 sequence is 18 residues long. Germline lookup yields CDR1 SGHTA and CDR2 FQGNSA. V lost 5 bases to trimming and J lost 6 bases; unmatched junction nucleotides: 16. The CDR3 protein is CASSLTSGQGAIWDGYTF. CDR3 DNA: TGTGCCAGCAGCCTCACCTCGGGACAGGGGGCTATCTGGGATGGCTACACCTTC. The whole variable domain, remainder taken from reference TRBV7-2 and TRBJ1-2, is GAGVSQSPSNKVTEKGKDVELRCDPISGHTALYWYRQSLGQGLEFLIYFQGNSAPDKSGLPSDRFSAERTGGSVSTLTIQRTQQEDSAVYLCASSLTSGQGAIWDGYTFGSGTRLTVV.

The chain is built from TRBV4-1 and TRBJ2-5, with 8 nucleotides matching TRBD1. Trimming at V came to 4 bases and at J to 4 bases, leaving 5 bases not matched to a gene. The CDR3 is 14 residues long. Per the germline V gene, CDR1 is MGHRA and CDR2 is YSYEKL. For the CDR3, the DNA is TGCGCCAGCAGCCGGACAGGGCTAGGAGAGACCCAGTACTTC. Translation gives CASSRTGLGETQYF.

This rearrangement joins TRBV6-5 to TRBJ1-4; D remains unclear. Looked up from germline, CDR1 is MNHEY and CDR2 is SVGAGI. The CDR3 spans 15 residues. Trimming shortened V by 5 bases and J by 10 bases, and 20 bases separated the two germline ends. The CDR3, as DNA: TGTGCCAGCAGTCAAGGACCGGCGTTGCGTGTAAAACTGTTTTTT. Protein sequence: CASSQGPALRVKLFF.

This chain links TRBV5-4 with TRBJ2-5; perhaps TRBD2 as D (6 bases). The CDR3 runs 15 residues. CDR1 and CDR2 (germline): SGHNT, YYREEE (reference sequence). The V and J ends lost 1 base and 4 bases respectively, with 14 bases between them. The CDR3 nucleotides are TGTGCCAGCAGCTTGCCCACCGGGACTGGAGAGACCCAGTACTTC. This codes for CASSLPTGTGETQYF.

This clone was observed a single time. The chain links TRBV10-2 to TRBJ2-1, with 8 bases lining up with TRBD2. CDR3 size: 16 residues. Germline values: CDR1 WSHSY, CDR2 SAAADI. V lost 2 bases to trimming and J lost 5 bases; unmatched junction nucleotides: 8. CDR3 region: CASSEAGGLRNNEQFF. CDR3 DNA sequence: TGCGCCAGCAGTGAGGCGGGAGGCCTGCGAAACAATGAGCAGTTCTTC.

This clone has only a few counts. The V call is TRBV5-8, the J call TRBJ2-1; D remains ambiguous. The germline CDR1 and CDR2 sequences are SGHTS and YDEGEE. The CDR3 is 18 residues long. V was trimmed by 0 bases and J by 0 bases, leaving 16 bases between them. The CDR3 spells CASSLVPLTLNSYNEQFF. The CDR3 DNA is TGTGCCAGCAGCTTGGTCCCCTTGACTCTCAACTCCTACAATGAGCAGTTCTTC.

In nucleotides, the CDR3 is TGTGCCAGCATAGGACTGACCTCCTACGAGCAGTACTTC. It codes for CASIGLTSYEQYF. V is TRBV2 and J is TRBJ2-7, with D perhaps matching TRBD2 (5 bases). Germline-derived CDR1 and CDR2 are SNHLY and FYNNEI. The CDR3 is 13 amino acids. Trimming stripped 7 bases from V and 0 bases from J, with 10 bases between. The full variable domain, in which reference TRBV2 and TRBJ2-7 provide the parts outside the CDR3, is EPEVTQTPSHQVTQMGQEVILRCVPISNHLYFYWYRQILGQKVEFLVSFYNNEISEKSEIFDDQFSVERPDGSNFTLKIRSTKLEDSAMYFCASIGLTSYEQYFGPGTRLTVT.

The chain carries TRBV11-3 and TRBJ2-2; the match to TRBD1 covers 8 bases. Germline values: CDR1 SGHNT, CDR2 YENEEA. CDR3 length equals 14 residues. Germline trimming cut 6 bases from V and 6 bases from J; bases unmatched to any gene: 6. Written as DNA, the CDR3 is TGTGCCAGCAGTTCTCAACAGGGGGCCGGGGAGCTGTTTTTT. Translating it yields CASSSQQGAGELFF.

CDR3 coding DNA: TGCGCCAGCAGTGAAAGAGGAGGTGTCGAAGAAGCTTTCTTT. Residues: CASSERGGVEEAFF. J is TRBJ1-1 and V is TRBV10-1; D is ambiguous. Germline-derived CDR1 and CDR2 are WNHNN and SYGVQD (reference sequence). V lost 3 bases and J 8 bases, leaving 16 bases between the germline ends. This CDR3 region has 14 residues.

V is TRBV7-2 and J is TRBJ2-5, with D unresolved. The V and J ends lost 5 bases and 1 base respectively, with 5 bases between them. This CDR3 contains 12 residues. Looked up from germline, CDR1 is SGHTA and CDR2 is FQGNSA. CDR3 sequence reads: CASSPLQETQYF. The DNA of the CDR3 is TGTGCCAGCAGCCCCCTCCAAGAGACCCAGTACTTC.

This sequence joins TRBV15 and TRBJ1-1, with 10 positions matching TRBD1. The CDR3 covers 12 residues. J lost 5 bases, V lost 8 bases, and 2 bases had no gene match. Germline-derived CDR1 and CDR2 are LNHNV and YYDKDF (reference sequence). CDR3 loop: CATRQGATEAFF. CDR3 sequence (DNA): TGTGCCACCCGACAGGGGGCAACTGAAGCTTTCTTT. The whole variable domain, filled in from reference TRBV15 and TRBJ1-1, reads DAMVIQNPRYQVTQFGKPVTLSCSQTLNHNVMYWYQQKSSQAPKLLFHYYDKDFNNEADTPDNFQSRRPNTSFCFLDIRSPGLGDTAMYLCATRQGATEAFFGQGTRLTVV.

This chain connects TRBV29-1 to TRBJ2-7; D unresolved. Germline V CDR1 and CDR2: SQVTM, ANQGSEA. The V and J ends lost 3 bases and 0 bases respectively, with 12 bases between them. The CDR3 is made up of 14 amino acids. CDR3 nucleotides: TGCAGCGTTGAGGAGACGCGGAGCTCCTACGAGCAGTACTTC. As protein: CSVEETRSSYEQYF.

J is TRBJ2-7 and V is TRBV7-9; 7 bases align to TRBD2. From germline, CDR1 is SEHNR and CDR2 FQNEAQ (reference sequence). The CDR3 covers 13 residues. V lost 1 base and J lost 4; bases outside the gene matches: 1. CDR3 amino acids: CASSLGRGYEQYF. For the CDR3, the DNA is TGTGCCAGCAGCTTAGGGCGGGGGTACGAGCAGTACTTC.

This clone has only a few counts. The chain joins TRBV6-1 to TRBJ1-2; possible D gene TRBD1, 5 bases. Deletions cut 4 bases from V and 5 bases from J, with 14 bases between. Germline CDR1 reads MNHNS; CDR2 reads SASEGT. The CDR3 is 14 amino acids. The CDR3 region has the DNA TGTGCCAGCAGTGTCACAGGCCGGCAATATGGCTACACCTTC. It translates to CASSVTGRQYGYTF.

The rearrangement uses TRBV11-3 and TRBJ2-1; 8 bases agree with TRBD2. V lost 4 bases to trimming and J lost 0 bases; unmatched junction nucleotides: 14. This CDR3 is built from 19 residues. The germline gives CDR1 SGHNT, CDR2 YENEEA. The chain's CDR3 is CASSSTGTRTNHSYNEQFF. In DNA, the CDR3 is TGTGCCAGCAGCTCAACCGGGACTAGGACAAACCACTCCTACAATGAGCAGTTCTTC. Full variable domain (remainder filled in from reference TRBV11-3 and TRBJ2-1): EAGVVQSPRYKIIEKKQPVAFWCNPISGHNTLYWYLQNLGQGPELLIRYENEEAVDDSQLPKDRFSAERLKGVDSTLKIQPAELGDSAVYLCASSSTGTRTNHSYNEQFFGPGTRLTVL.

The chain combines TRBV9 with TRBJ2-2, with 7 bases aligning to TRBD2. Trimming at V came to 4 bases and at J to 2 bases, leaving 8 bases not matched to a gene. The CDR3 runs 16 residues. From germline, CDR1 is SGDLS and CDR2 YYNGEE. The CDR3 DNA reads TGTGCCAGCAGCCTTGGGGGGGACCCTAACACCGGGGAGCTGTTTTTT. Its protein is CASSLGGDPNTGELFF.